This T cell receptor beta chain was captured in a study of blood T cell repertoires in COVID-19. Study overall: COVID-19 samples from acute and convalescent phases originated in the United States, Italy and Spain. T cells, B-cell-depleted T cells, or PBMCs provided the cDNA or gDNA that served as material.

Authors' methods: By means of reference gene primer amplification, nucleated cell counts were estimated. Clones were sequenced by immunoSEQ multiplex PCR, and TCRdb holds only the in-frame ones, with some missing. V and J calls and clone size are given by that table; D and trimming were obtained from the DNA. This sample has under 250,000 clones; approximately 86% occur once, and the top ten carry around 1.7%. This CDR3 is built from 15 residues. V lost 5 bases to trimming and J lost 6 bases; unmatched junction nucleotides: 5. CDR1 and CDR2 from the germline V gene are MNHEY and SVGAGI. The chain recombines TRBV6-5 with TRBJ2-1; 12 nucleotides match TRBD2. The TCR was taken from a woman aged 60-70 years who had recovered from COVID-19. Sequencing used peripheral blood. The CDR3 spells CASSPPGLAGNEQFF. DNA of the CDR3: TGTGCCAGCAGTCCCCCGGGACTAGCGGGCAATGAGCAGTTCTTC.